This TCR beta chain emerged from a study of radiotherapy plus CTLA-4 blockade in lung cancer. Whole-study context: Disease control reached 31%, with objective responses in less than 20%. Study-wide points: Early shifts in blood T cell clones, with interferon-beta, reportedly predicted response best. After treatment with radiotherapy plus ipilimumab, TCR clones that came from the tumor expanded in blood.

Clones were read by immunoSEQ multiplex PCR, and TCRdb kept only the in-frame ones, dropping some. The table has 55,000 to 80,000 clones, roughly 80% seen once; the top ten hold approximately 4%. In regard to this clone: Its antigen is as yet unknown.

There are 12 residues in the CDR3. V lost 4 bases and J 10 bases, leaving 11 bases between the germline ends. Germline CDR1 is SGHVS and CDR2 is FQNEAQ. The source material was peripheral blood, sampled from a patient treated with radiotherapy plus ipilimumab. This receptor was identified in a human donor with non-small cell lung cancer who had a complete response to radiotherapy plus ipilimumab. The chain employs TRBV7-8 and TRBJ2-1, with D tentatively TRBD1 (6 bases). The DNA for the CDR3 is TGTGCCAGCAGCTCAAATACAGGGGAGCAGTTCTTC. This codes for CASSSNTGEQFF.